This TCR beta chain is drawn from a study of shared clonotypes between healthy human individuals. Clones were sequenced by immunoSEQ multiplex PCR, and TCRdb holds only the in-frame ones, with some missing. Counted here are 1.5 million to 1.9 million clones, approximately 98% occurring once; the ten biggest clones make up approximately 0.45%. This clone appeared once. The CDR3 spans 15 residues. Germline V gene data show CDR1 as MNHNY and CDR2 as SVGAGI (reference sequence). V dropped 4 bases and J dropped 8 bases, with 21 bases sitting between them. Sequencing used naive CD4+ T cells sorted from blood. The sample's subset: CD45RA+ positively selected. V gene TRBV6-6 combines with J gene TRBJ2-7; maybe TRBD2 (6 bases). The TCR sequence derives from a man aged 25-40 years in good health. This chain's CDR3 is CASSSRDRPSEKQYF. The CDR3 bases are TGTGCCAGCAGTTCGCGGGACCGACCGAGCGAAAAGCAGTACTTC.